This TCR beta chain emerged from a study of cytotoxic CD8 clonotypes in ibrutinib-treated CLL. For the study at large: The group held roughly ten relapsed/refractory and around 14 treatment-naive patients, with under 18 IGHV unmutated.

The data were produced by immunoSEQ multiplex PCR, yet TCRdb's version contains in-frame clones alone and is incomplete. The table records about 40,000 clones, roughly 70% of them present only once. A remark on this clone: Its antigen is unknown.

Trimming left V 1 base short and J 2 bases short, with 7 bases between. Germline V gene lookup returns CDR1 SEHNR and CDR2 FQNEAQ (reference sequence). CDR3 length: 14 amino acids. Overall study findings and caveats: Rare overall, public clonotypes shrank or held steady under therapy.

The chain links TRBV7-9 to TRBJ2-3; no reliable D call. The material was PBMCs, obtained at disease progression, from a patient treated with ibrutinib. The TCR originated in a human donor with chronic lymphocytic leukemia. As DNA, the CDR3 is TGTGCCAGCAGCTTAGGCCAGTCCACAGATACGCAGTATTTT. This codes for CASSLGQSTDTQYF. The entire variable domain, with the rest obtained from reference TRBV7-9 and TRBJ2-3, is as follows: DTGVSQNPRHKITKRGQNVTFRCDPISEHNRLYWYRQTLGQGPEFLTYFQNEAQLEKSRLLSDRFSAERPKGSFSTLEIQRTEQGDSAMYLCASSLGQSTDTQYFGPGTRLTVL.